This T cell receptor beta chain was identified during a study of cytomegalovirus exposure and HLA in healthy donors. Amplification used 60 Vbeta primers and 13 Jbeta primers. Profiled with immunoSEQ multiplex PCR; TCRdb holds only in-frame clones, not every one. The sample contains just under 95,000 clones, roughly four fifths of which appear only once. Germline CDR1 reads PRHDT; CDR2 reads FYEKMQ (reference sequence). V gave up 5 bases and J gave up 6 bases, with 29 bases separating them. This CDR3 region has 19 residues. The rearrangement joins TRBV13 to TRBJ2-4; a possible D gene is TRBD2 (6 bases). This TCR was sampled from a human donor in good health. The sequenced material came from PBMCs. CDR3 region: CASSLGLAAWGVPINIQYF. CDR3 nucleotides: TGTGCCAGCAGCCTGGGACTTGCTGCGTGGGGCGTACCGATAAACATTCAGTACTTC.